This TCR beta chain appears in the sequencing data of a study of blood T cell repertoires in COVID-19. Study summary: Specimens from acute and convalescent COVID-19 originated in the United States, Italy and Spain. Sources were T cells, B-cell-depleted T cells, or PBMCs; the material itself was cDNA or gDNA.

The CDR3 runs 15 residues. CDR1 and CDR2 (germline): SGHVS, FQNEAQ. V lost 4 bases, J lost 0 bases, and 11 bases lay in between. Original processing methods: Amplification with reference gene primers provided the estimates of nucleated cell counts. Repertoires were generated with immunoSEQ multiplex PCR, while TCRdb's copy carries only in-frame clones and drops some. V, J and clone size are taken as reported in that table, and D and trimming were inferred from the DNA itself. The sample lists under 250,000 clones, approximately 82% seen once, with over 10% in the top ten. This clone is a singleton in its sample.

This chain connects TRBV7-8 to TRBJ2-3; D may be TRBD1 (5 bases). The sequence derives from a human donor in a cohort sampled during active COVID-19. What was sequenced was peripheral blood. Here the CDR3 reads CASSSRTRSTDTQYF. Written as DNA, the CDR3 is TGTGCCAGCAGCTCACGGACAAGAAGCACAGATACGCAGTATTTT.